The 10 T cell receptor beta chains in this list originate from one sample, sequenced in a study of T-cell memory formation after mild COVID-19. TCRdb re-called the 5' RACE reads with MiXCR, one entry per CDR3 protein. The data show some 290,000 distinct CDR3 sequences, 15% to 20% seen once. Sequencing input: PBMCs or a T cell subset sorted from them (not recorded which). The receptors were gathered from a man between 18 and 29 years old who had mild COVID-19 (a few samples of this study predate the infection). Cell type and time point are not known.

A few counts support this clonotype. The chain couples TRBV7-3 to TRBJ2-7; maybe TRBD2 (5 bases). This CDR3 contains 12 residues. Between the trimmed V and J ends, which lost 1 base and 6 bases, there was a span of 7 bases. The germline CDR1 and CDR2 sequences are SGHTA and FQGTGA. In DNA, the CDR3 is TGTGCCAGCAGCTTAATGGCGGGCGAGCAGTACTTC. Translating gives CASSLMAGEQYF. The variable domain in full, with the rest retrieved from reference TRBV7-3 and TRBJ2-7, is GAGVSQTPSNKVTEKGKYVELRCDPISGHTALYWYRQSLGQGPEFLIYFQGTGAADDSGLPNDRFFAVRPEGSVSTLKIQRTERGDSAVYLCASSLMAGEQYFGPGTRLTVT.

CDR3 in amino acids: CASSPRGDYSYNEQFF. In DNA form, the CDR3 reads TGTGCCAGCAGCCCCAGGGGGGACTACTCCTACAATGAGCAGTTCTTC. J is TRBJ2-1 and V is TRBV9; tentatively, D is TRBD1 or TRBD2 (7 bases each). The CDR3 runs 16 residues. V was clipped by 4 bases and J by 0 bases, with 14 bases between them. Germline CDR1 SGDLS, CDR2 YYNGEE.

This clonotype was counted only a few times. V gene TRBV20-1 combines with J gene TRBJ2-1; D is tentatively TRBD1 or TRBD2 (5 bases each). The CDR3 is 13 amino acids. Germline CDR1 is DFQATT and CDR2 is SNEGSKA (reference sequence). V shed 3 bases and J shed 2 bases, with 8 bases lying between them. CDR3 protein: CSASRDPYNEQFF. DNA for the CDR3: TGCAGTGCTAGCCGGGACCCCTACAATGAGCAGTTCTTC.

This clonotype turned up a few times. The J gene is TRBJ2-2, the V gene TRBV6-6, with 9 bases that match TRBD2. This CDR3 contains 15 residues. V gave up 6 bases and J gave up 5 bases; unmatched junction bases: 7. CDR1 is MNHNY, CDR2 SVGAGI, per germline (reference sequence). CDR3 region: CASSARGGATGELFF. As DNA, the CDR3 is TGTGCCAGCAGCGCCCGCGGGGGGGCTACCGGGGAGCTGTTTTTT.

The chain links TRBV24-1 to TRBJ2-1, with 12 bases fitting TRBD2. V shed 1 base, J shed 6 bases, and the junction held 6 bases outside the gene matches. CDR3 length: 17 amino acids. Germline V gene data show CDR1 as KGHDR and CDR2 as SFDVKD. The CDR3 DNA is TGTGCCACCAGTGATTTATCGGCTAGCGGGGGGGCCAATGAGCAGTTCTTC. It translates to CATSDLSASGGANEQFF.

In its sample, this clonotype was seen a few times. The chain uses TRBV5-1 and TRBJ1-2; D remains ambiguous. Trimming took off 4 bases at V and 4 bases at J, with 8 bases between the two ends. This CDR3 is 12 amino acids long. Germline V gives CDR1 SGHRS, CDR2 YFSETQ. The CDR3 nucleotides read TGCGCCAGCAGCCCCCGGGGCTATGGCTACACCTTC. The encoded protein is CASSPRGYGYTF.

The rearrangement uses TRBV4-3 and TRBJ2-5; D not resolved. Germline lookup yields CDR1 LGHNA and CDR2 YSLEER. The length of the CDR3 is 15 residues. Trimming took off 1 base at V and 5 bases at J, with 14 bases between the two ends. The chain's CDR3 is CASSQGPAVGETQYF. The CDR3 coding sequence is TGCGCCAGCAGCCAAGGCCCTGCGGTTGGCGAGACCCAGTACTTC.

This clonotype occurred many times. CDR3 protein: CASSQEAVQETQYF. The CDR3 DNA sequence: TGCGCCAGCAGCCAAGAGGCGGTGCAAGAGACCCAGTACTTC. The rearrangement joins TRBV4-1 to TRBJ2-5; D not resolved. The CDR3 has 14 residues. In germline, CDR1 is MGHRA, CDR2 YSYEKL. V was pared by 0 bases and J by 2 bases, with 7 bases between.

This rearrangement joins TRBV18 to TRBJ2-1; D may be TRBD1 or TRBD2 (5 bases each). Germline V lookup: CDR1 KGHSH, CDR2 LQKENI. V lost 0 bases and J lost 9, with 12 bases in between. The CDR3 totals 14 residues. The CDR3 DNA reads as TGTGCCAGCTCACCACCTCTCGGTGGGGGTGAGCAGTTCTTC. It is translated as CASSPPLGGGEQFF.

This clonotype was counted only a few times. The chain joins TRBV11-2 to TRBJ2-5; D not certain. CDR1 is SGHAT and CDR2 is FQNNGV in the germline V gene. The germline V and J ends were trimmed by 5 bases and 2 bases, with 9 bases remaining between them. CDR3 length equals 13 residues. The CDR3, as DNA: TGTGCCAGCAGCCCTCCCCCGCAAGAGACCCAGTACTTC. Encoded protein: CASSPPPQETQYF.